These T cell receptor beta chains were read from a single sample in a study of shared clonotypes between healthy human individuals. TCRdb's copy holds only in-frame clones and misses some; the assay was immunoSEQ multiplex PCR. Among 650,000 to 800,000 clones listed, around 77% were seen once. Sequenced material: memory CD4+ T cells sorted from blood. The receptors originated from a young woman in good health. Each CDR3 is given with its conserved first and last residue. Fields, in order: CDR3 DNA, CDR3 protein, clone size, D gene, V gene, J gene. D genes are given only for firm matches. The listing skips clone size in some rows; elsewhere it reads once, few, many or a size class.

TGTGCCAGCAGTCGATCCCCGGGGGCTGAGACCCAGTACTTC	CASSRSPGAETQYF	-	-	TRBV7-7	TRBJ2-5
TGTGCCAGCAGCTTAGAACTAGCGGGAAACAATGAGCAGTTCTTC	CASSLELAGNNEQFF	-	TRBD2	TRBV7-3	TRBJ2-1
TGTGCCAGCGGGTTGGCGGGGAGCTTCAACACTGAAGCTTTCTTT	CASGLAGSFNTEAFF	-	-	TRBV28	TRBJ1-1
TGTGCCAGCAGTTTATTAGGCGGGACCTATGGCTACACCTTC	CASSLLGGTYGYTF	once	-	TRBV28	TRBJ1-2
TGTGCCAGCAGTTTATGGACAAGTCGAAACACCATATATTTT	CASSLWTSRNTIYF	-	-	TRBV28	TRBJ1-3
TGTGCCAGCGTGGAAATGCTTGTCGGGGGAGAGGGCTACACCTTC	CASVEMLVGGEGYTF	once	-	TRBV2	TRBJ1-2
TGCGCCAGCAGTCCGGAGACAGGGACGAATGAGCAGTTCTTC	CASSPETGTNEQFF	-	TRBD1	TRBV10-1	TRBJ2-1
TGTGCCAGCAGGGACAGGGGGAAGACCTACGAGCAGTACTTC	CASRDRGKTYEQYF	-	TRBD1	TRBV2	TRBJ2-7
TGCAGCGTTGCCCCGTCGACAAGCACAGATACGCAGTATTTT	CSVAPSTSTDTQYF	-	-	TRBV29-1	TRBJ2-3
TGTGCCAGCAAAAATAGGAGGGACAGCCTCACTGAAGCTTTCTTT	CASKNRRDSLTEAFF	-	TRBD1	TRBV6-5	TRBJ1-1
TGTGCCAGCAGTCTCGGGAGCCCTCGGATGTACGAGCAGTACTTC	CASSLGSPRMYEQYF	-	-	TRBV6-1	TRBJ2-7
TGTGCCAGCTCACAGGACAGGGGGCTTCTCGACGAGCAGTACTTC	CASSQDRGLLDEQYF	once	TRBD1	TRBV18	TRBJ2-7
TGTGCCAGCAGCTGGGACAGGGGGCTCACTGAAGCTTTCTTT	CASSWDRGLTEAFF	-	TRBD1	TRBV5-4	TRBJ1-1
TGCGCCAGCAGCGGACAGGGGGACACTGAAGCTTTCTTT	CASSGQGDTEAFF	-	TRBD1	TRBV5-1	TRBJ1-1
TGTGCCAGCAGTGCCGGGACAGGGGGGTATAATCAGCCCCAGCATTTT	CASSAGTGGYNQPQHF	few	TRBD1	TRBV25-1	TRBJ1-5
TGCGCCAGCAGCTTGCGGGGGAACACTGAAGCTTTCTTT	CASSLRGNTEAFF	few	-	TRBV5-1	TRBJ1-1
TGTGCCAGCAGCAGATCCGGGACAGGGGGAGGAACTGGAAACACCATATATTTT	CASSRSGTGGGTGNTIYF	-	TRBD1	TRBV5-4	TRBJ1-3
TGTGCCAGCAGTTTTAGCGGGAGTCCCACCGGGGAGCTGTTTTTT	CASSFSGSPTGELFF	few	TRBD2	TRBV6-1	TRBJ2-2